A single sample gave rise to the 17 T cell receptor beta chains below, sequenced in a study of blood T cell repertoires in COVID-19. The repertoire was sequenced with immunoSEQ multiplex PCR; TCRdb's copy has only in-frame clones and lacks some. Of more than 150,000 clones in the sample, roughly 79% were seen once. Sequencing was carried out using peripheral blood. The origin of the receptors is a woman in her 70s with acute or convalescent COVID-19.

The CDR3 nucleotides are TGTGCCACCAGTGATTGGAACTCCGACCAGACGGAGGGCTACACCTTC. Protein product: CATSDWNSDQTEGYTF. This chain links TRBV24-1 with TRBJ1-2; D call uncertain. This CDR3 spans 16 amino acids. V gave up 2 bases and J gave up 8 bases, with 20 bases separating them. Germline values: CDR1 KGHDR, CDR2 SFDVKD.

This chain joins TRBV10-3 and TRBJ2-2; D might be TRBD1 (6 bases). Germline lookup yields CDR1 ENHRY and CDR2 SYGVKD. The length of the CDR3 is 14 residues. Trimming pared 5 bases from V and 2 bases from J, leaving 9 bases between. The chain's CDR3 is CAISQDRNTGELFF. The CDR3 DNA follows: TGTGCCATCAGTCAGGACAGAAACACCGGGGAGCTGTTTTTT.

The chain has TRBV27 and TRBJ2-6; a weak D match, TRBD1 (7 bases). The germline gives CDR1 MNHEY, CDR2 SMNVEV (reference sequence). The CDR3 length is 17 residues. Trimming removed 5 bases at V and 2 bases at J, with 16 bases between. The CDR3 region has the DNA TGTGCCAGCAGTCTCCAGGGACAGCGGGCTGGGGCCAACGTCCTGACTTTC. Translated: CASSLQGQRAGANVLTF. The complete variable domain, with remaining parts taken from reference TRBV27 and TRBJ2-6, reads EAQVTQNPRYLITVTGKKLTVTCSQNMNHEYMSWYRQDPGLGLRQIYYSMNVEVTDKGDVPEGYKVSRKEKRNFPLILESPSPNQTSLYFCASSLQGQRAGANVLTFGAGSRLTVL.

The chain employs TRBV19 and TRBJ2-1; TRBD1 agrees at 8 bases. V trimming: 9 bases; J trimming: 6 bases; junction bases outside the gene matches: 10. Germline-derived CDR1 and CDR2 are LNHDA and SQIVND (reference sequence). The CDR3 has 14 amino acids. Here the CDR3 DNA reads TGTGCCAGCCGCGTGGACAGGGTGGGCAATGAGCAGTTCTTC. Protein: CASRVDRVGNEQFF.

The chain combines TRBV4-1 with TRBJ1-5, with 7 bases lining up with TRBD1. The CDR3 loop spans 13 amino acids. Germline V gives CDR1 MGHRA, CDR2 YSYEKL. V shed 6 bases, J shed 5 bases, and the junction held 4 bases outside the gene matches. The CDR3: CASSQGGDQPQHF. CDR3 nucleotide sequence: TGCGCCAGCAGTCAGGGGGGAGATCAGCCCCAGCATTTT.

Only a few counts were recorded for this clone. The chain links TRBV11-3 to TRBJ2-1; 9 bases are a match to TRBD2. With V trimmed by 2 bases and J by 5 bases, 4 bases remained unmatched. CDR1 and CDR2 (germline): SGHNT, YENEEA. This CDR3 spans 15 amino acids. The chain's CDR3 is CASSLHSGRNNEQFF. The CDR3 DNA sequence: TGTGCCAGCAGCTTACATAGCGGGAGAAACAATGAGCAGTTCTTC. The variable domain in full, with the rest retrieved from reference TRBV11-3 and TRBJ2-1, is EAGVVQSPRYKIIEKKQPVAFWCNPISGHNTLYWYLQNLGQGPELLIRYENEEAVDDSQLPKDRFSAERLKGVDSTLKIQPAELGDSAVYLCASSLHSGRNNEQFFGPGTRLTVL.

This clone was picked up a small number of times. The J gene is TRBJ2-1, the V gene TRBV27; D unresolved. The CDR3 is 11 amino acids. Germline loops: CDR1 MNHEY, CDR2 SMNVEV (reference sequence). V was cut by 5 bases and J by 4 bases, with 3 bases left in between. The CDR3 loop is CASSQYNEQFF. CDR3 bases: TGTGCCAGCAGTCAATACAATGAGCAGTTCTTC.

This rearrangement joins TRBV12-5 to TRBJ2-7; 7 bases line up with TRBD1. This CDR3 is 14 amino acids long. V lost 4 bases and J lost 3; bases outside the gene matches: 6. Germline values: CDR1 LGHNT, CDR2 FRNRAP. CDR3 nucleotides: TGTGCTAGTGGTTCTCCGGACAGGTACTACGAGCAGTACTTC. It specifies CASGSPDRYYEQYF. The full variable domain, completed using reference TRBV12-5 and TRBJ2-7, is DARVTQTPRHKVTEMGQEVTMRCQPILGHNTVFWYRQTMMQGLELLAYFRNRAPLDDSGMPKDRFSAEMPDATLATLKIQPSEPRDSAVYFCASGSPDRYYEQYFGPGTRLTVT.

The chain recombines TRBV4-1 with TRBJ2-1; D gene unclear. The V and J ends lost 5 bases and 9 bases respectively, with 29 bases between them. From germline, CDR1 is MGHRA and CDR2 YSYEKL. The CDR3 sequence is 18 residues long. DNA for the CDR3: TGCGCCAGCAGCTCTACAAGAGGCGGAATATCGGTCCTCGGTGAGCAGTTCTTC. It codes for CASSSTRGGISVLGEQFF.

The CDR3 region is CAYGTEWTSGRRRAKNIQYF. For the CDR3, the DNA is TGTGCCTATGGGACGGAGTGGACTAGCGGGAGGAGGAGGGCCAAAAACATTCAGTACTTC. The rearrangement links TRBV15 to TRBJ2-4, with 14 nucleotides matching TRBD2. Per the germline V gene, CDR1 is LNHNV and CDR2 is YYDKDF (reference sequence). V lost 11 bases, J lost 1 base, and 19 bases stayed unmatched. The CDR3 spans 20 residues.

This clone was seen a handful of times. This rearrangement joins TRBV6-1 to TRBJ1-6, with TRBD1 matching over 7 bases. The CDR3 contains 14 residues. The trim removed 8 bases at V and 8 bases at J, leaving 9 bases unmatched. CDR1 and CDR2 from the germline V gene are MNHNS and SASEGT. CDR3 DNA sequence: TGTGCCAGCGCAACGAGACAGGGTTATTCACCCCTCCACTTT. It specifies CASATRQGYSPLHF.

The rearrangement joins TRBV5-6 to TRBJ2-5; 8 bases map to TRBD2. Trimming removed 2 bases from V and 5 bases from J; junction bases left unmatched: 5. This CDR3 has 14 amino acids. CDR1 is SGHDT and CDR2 is YYEEEE in the germline V gene. The DNA of the CDR3 is TGTGCCAGCAGCTTCTCGAGCGGGGGTGAGACCCAGTACTTC. Translating it yields CASSFSSGGETQYF.

This chain links TRBV7-2 with TRBJ1-1, with 8 bases lining up with TRBD1. This CDR3 is 11 amino acids long. Per germline, CDR1 SGHTA and CDR2 FQGNSA. V was pared by 5 bases and J by 11 bases, with 4 bases of the junction left unmatched. CDR3 protein: CASSETGDAFF. The CDR3 region has the DNA TGTGCCAGCAGCGAGACAGGGGACGCTTTCTTT.

This chain connects TRBV7-3 to TRBJ2-1; a weak D match, TRBD1 (6 bases). CDR1 and CDR2 from the germline V gene are SGHTA and FQGTGA. Trimming took off 5 bases at V and 9 bases at J, with 14 bases between the two ends. The CDR3 runs to 13 residues. The CDR3 DNA follows: TGTGCCAGCAGCCAGCTTGGGGGCGGTGAGCAGTTCTTC. Its translation: CASSQLGGGEQFF.

The chain uses TRBV2 and TRBJ1-2, with D uncertain. CDR3 length equals 15 residues. V gave up 3 bases and J gave up 2 bases, with 13 bases separating them. Germline V gives CDR1 SNHLY, CDR2 FYNNEI. CDR3 in DNA: TGTGCCAGCAGTGATTTGAGGGTGGGGAACTATGGCTACACCTTC. Translating it yields CASSDLRVGNYGYTF. Based on the CDR3 plus reference TRBV2 and TRBJ1-2, the full variable domain is EPEVTQTPSHQVTQMGQEVILRCVPISNHLYFYWYRQILGQKVEFLVSFYNNEISEKSEIFDDQFSVERPDGSNFTLKIRSTKLEDSAMYFCASSDLRVGNYGYTFGSGTRLTVV.

The rearrangement uses TRBV12-3 or TRBV12-4 and TRBJ1-2; D is perhaps TRBD1 (6 bases). Trimming pared 5 bases from V and 7 bases from J, leaving 14 bases between. The CDR3 totals 13 residues. In nucleotides, the CDR3 is TGTGCCAGCAGTACCCGGGGGGCAACTGGCTACACCTTC. It yields the protein CASSTRGATGYTF.

The rearrangement uses TRBV6-1 and TRBJ1-2, with D unresolved. The germline V gene has CDR1 MNHNS and CDR2 SASEGT. V was clipped by 0 bases and J by 4 bases, with 9 bases between them. CDR3 length equals 14 residues. CDR3 loop: CASSEAAAFYGYTF. As DNA, the CDR3 is TGTGCCAGCAGTGAAGCGGCGGCTTTCTATGGCTACACCTTC.